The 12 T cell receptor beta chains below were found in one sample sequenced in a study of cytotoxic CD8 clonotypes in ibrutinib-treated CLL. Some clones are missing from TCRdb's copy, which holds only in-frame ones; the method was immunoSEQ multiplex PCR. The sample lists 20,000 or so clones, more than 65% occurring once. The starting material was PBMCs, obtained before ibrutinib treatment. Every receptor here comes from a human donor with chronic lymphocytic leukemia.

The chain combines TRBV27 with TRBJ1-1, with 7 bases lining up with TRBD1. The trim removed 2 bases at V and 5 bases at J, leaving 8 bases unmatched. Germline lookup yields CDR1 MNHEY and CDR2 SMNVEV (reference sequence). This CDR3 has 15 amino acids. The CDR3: CASSLGAGGGTEAFF. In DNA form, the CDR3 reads TGTGCCAGCAGTTTAGGAGCAGGGGGAGGTACTGAAGCTTTCTTT.

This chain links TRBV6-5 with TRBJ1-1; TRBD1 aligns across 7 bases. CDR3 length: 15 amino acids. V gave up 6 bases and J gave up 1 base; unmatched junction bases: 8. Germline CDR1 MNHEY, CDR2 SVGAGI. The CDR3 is CASRSPGTENTEAFF. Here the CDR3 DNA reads TGTGCCAGCAGATCCCCCGGGACAGAGAACACTGAAGCTTTCTTT.

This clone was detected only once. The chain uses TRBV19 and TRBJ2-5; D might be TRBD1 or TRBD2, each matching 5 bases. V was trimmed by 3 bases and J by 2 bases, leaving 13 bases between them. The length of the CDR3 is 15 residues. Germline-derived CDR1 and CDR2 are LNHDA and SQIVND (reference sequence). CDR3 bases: TGTGCCAGTAGTATTGGTCGGGACGGTCAAGAGACCCAGTACTTC. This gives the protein CASSIGRDGQETQYF.

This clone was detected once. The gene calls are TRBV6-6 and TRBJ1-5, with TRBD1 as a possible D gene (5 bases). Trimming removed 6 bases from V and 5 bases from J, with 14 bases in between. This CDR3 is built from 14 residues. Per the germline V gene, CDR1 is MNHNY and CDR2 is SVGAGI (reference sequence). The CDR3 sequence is CASRTRQGHQPQHF. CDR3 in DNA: TGTGCCAGCAGAACCCGGCAGGGCCATCAGCCCCAGCATTTT.

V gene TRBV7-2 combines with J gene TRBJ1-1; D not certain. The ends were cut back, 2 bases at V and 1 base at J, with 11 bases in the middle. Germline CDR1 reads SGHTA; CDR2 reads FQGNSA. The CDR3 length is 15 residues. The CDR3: CASSLSSGRNTEAFF. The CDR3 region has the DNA TGTGCCAGCAGCTTATCTAGCGGGCGGAACACTGAAGCTTTCTTT.

As DNA, the CDR3 is TGTGCCAGCTCACCCCCGGGACAGGGGTCGTCAGATACGCAGTATTTT. Its protein product is CASSPPGQGSSDTQYF. V and J are TRBV18 and TRBJ2-3; 10 bases align to TRBD1. The J segment lost 4 bases and the V segment lost 3 bases, leaving 7 bases of the junction unmatched. The germline V gene encodes CDR1 KGHSH and CDR2 LQKENI. The CDR3 totals 16 residues.

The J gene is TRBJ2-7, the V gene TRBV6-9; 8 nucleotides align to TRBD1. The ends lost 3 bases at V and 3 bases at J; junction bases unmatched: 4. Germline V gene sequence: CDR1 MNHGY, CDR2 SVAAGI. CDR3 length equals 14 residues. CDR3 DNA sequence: TGTGCCAGCAGTTACGCCACAGGGGGCTACGAGCAGTACTTC. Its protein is CASSYATGGYEQYF.

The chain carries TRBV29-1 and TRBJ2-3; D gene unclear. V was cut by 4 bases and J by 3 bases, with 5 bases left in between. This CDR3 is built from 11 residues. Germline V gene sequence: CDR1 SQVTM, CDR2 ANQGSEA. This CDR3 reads CSVGRTDTQYF. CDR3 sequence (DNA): TGCAGCGTTGGCAGGACAGATACGCAGTATTTT.

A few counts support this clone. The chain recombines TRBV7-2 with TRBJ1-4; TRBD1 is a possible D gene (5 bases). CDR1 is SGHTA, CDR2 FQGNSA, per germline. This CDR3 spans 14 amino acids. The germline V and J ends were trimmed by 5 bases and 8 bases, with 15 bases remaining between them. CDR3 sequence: CASSRGPGEEKLFF. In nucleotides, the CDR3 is TGTGCCAGCAGCCGCGGTCCGGGGGAAGAAAAACTGTTTTTT.

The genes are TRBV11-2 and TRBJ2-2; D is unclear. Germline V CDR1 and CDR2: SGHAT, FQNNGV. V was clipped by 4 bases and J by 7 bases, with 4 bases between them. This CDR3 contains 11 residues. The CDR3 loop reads CASSYIGELFF. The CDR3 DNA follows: TGTGCCAGCAGCTACATCGGGGAGCTGTTTTTT.

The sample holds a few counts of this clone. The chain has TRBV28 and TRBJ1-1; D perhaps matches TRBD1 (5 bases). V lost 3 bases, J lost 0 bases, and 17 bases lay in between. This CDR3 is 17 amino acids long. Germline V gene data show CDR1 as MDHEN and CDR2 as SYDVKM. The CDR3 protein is CASSFWGTGGMNTEAFF. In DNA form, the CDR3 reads TGTGCCAGCAGTTTTTGGGGGACGGGCGGTATGAACACTGAAGCTTTCTTT. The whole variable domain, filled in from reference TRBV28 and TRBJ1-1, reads DVKVTQSSRYLVKRTGEKVFLECVQDMDHENMFWYRQDPGLGLRLIYFSYDVKMKEKGDIPEGYSVSREKKERFSLILESASTNQTSMYLCASSFWGTGGMNTEAFFGQGTRLTVV.

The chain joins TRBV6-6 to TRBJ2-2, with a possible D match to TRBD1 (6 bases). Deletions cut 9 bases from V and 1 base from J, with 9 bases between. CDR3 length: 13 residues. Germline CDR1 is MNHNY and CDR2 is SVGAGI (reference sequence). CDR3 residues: CASRQVNTGELFF. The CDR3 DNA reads TGTGCCAGTAGACAGGTGAACACCGGGGAGCTGTTTTTT.